The present T cell receptor beta chain was sequenced within a study of T cell repertoires in cytomegalovirus infection (dated by TCRdb to about 2019). Turning to the overall study: Donor HLA type was relevant to the analysis, as public TCR beta signatures indicated carriage of CMV infection together with the matching HLA type. The full study reports these points: The ex vivo response was dominated by HLA-C-restricted CMV-specific TCR beta clonotypes, and the single most frequent clonotype in two of eight donors was supplied by these HLA-C-restricted clonotypes. Cumulative frequency of public TCR beta family members discriminated carriers of CMV infection plus the relevant HLA type in this cohort and an independent 352-donor cohort.

This clonotype was seen a handful of times. The antigen it binds to is not known. No base quality values were provided; no much bigger clone lies one nucleotide off. Sequencing was performed on an Illumina HiSeq 1500. The raw public reads went through TCRdb reprocessing: fastp at Q25, MiXCR clone calling, in-frame beta chains kept. One record per CDR3 amino acid sequence lists the most common genes and DNA. The sample includes more than 85,000 distinct CDR3 sequences, with 16% observed a single time. The ten biggest clones cover approximately 7.6% of the sample. CDR1 SGHKS and CDR2 YYEKEE were looked up in the germline V gene (reference sequence). The CDR3 spans 13 residues, from the cysteine through the phenylalanine. Solely the CDR3 DNA is kept, with 39 bases framed from the first base. V has 4 bases trimmed and J has 6 bases trimmed; junction bases matching no gene number 6.

Sequencing was done on a sample of PBMCs. The chain was built from TRBV5-5 and TRBJ1-2; TRBD1 agrees with 7 junctional bases. The sequence came from a human donor in good health (CMV status not recorded). Some clones in this sample may be carry-over from other donors' samples. The CDR3 here reads CASSRDSHNGYTF. The DNA sequence follows: TGTGCCAGCAGCCGGGACAGCCACAATGGCTACACCTTC. Reference TRBV5-5 and TRBJ1-2 proteins supply the regions before and after the CDR3; the full variable domain is: DAGVTQSPTHLIKTRGQQVTLRCSPISGHKSVSWYQQVLGQGPQFIFQYYEKEERGRGNFPDRFSARQFPNYSSELNVNALLLGDSALYLCASSRDSHNGYTFGSGTRLTVV.